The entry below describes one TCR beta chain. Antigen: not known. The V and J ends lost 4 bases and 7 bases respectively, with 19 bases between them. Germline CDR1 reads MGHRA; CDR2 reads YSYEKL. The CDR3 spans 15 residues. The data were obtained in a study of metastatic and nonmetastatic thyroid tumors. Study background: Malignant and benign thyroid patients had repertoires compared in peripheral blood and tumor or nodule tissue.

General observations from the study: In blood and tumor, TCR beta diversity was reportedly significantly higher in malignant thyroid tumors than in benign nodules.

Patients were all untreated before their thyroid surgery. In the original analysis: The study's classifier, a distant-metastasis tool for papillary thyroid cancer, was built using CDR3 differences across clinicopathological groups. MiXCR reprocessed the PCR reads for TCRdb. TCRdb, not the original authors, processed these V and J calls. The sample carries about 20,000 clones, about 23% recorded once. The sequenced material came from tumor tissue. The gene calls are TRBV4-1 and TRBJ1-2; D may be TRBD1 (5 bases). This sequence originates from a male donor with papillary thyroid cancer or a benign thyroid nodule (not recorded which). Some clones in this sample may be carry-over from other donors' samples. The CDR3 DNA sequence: TGCGCCAGCAGCCGAGTAAGCGGGGGAACCGCTGGCTACACCTTC. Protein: CASSRVSGGTAGYTF.